The source of this T cell receptor beta chain is a study of blood T cell repertoires in COVID-19. With V trimmed by 3 bases and J by 6 bases, 15 bases remained unmatched. This CDR3 contains 17 residues. Germline lookup yields CDR1 KGHSH and CDR2 LQKENI. Method: immunoSEQ multiplex PCR; TCRdb's copy keeps in-frame clones and lacks some. The data show approximately 150,000 clones, 79% seen once. The rearrangement links TRBV18 to TRBJ2-7, with 9 bases lining up with TRBD1. The sample comprised PBMCs or T cells enriched from blood (not recorded which). The source is a woman in her seventies in a cohort exposed to, infected with or recovered from COVID-19 (not recorded which). CDR3 loop: CASSPQSQGAQPGEQYF. The DNA of the CDR3 is TGTGCCAGCTCACCTCAATCACAGGGGGCCCAACCCGGCGAGCAGTACTTC.